This T cell receptor (beta chain) comes out of a study of tumor-infiltrating lymphocytes in oesophageal squamous cell carcinoma. TCRdb analysed the PCR reads with MiXCR anew, one entry per CDR3 protein. This sample has about 12,000 distinct CDR3 sequences, with less than 55% found just once. CDR3 length: 15 amino acids. Per germline, CDR1 LNHDA and CDR2 SQIVND (reference sequence). This TCR was sampled from a male donor with esophageal squamous cell carcinoma. This chain uses TRBV19 with TRBJ2-7; D not certain. The DNA end is a closer match to TRBJ2-5, so the J assignment may be wrong. The material sequenced was normal esophageal tissue next to the tumor. The CDR3 DNA follows: TGTGCCAGTAGCCCTCGCCGGGCTACCCAAGAGACCCAGTACTTC. The encoded protein is CASSPRRATQETQYF.